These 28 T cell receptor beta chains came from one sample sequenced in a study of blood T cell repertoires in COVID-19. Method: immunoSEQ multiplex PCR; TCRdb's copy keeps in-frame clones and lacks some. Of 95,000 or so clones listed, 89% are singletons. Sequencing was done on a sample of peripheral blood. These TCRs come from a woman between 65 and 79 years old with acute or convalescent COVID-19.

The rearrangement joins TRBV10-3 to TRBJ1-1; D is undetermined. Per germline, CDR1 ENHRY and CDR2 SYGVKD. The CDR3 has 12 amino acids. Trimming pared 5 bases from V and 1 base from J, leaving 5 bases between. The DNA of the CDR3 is TGTGCCATCAGTTCAGAGAACACTGAAGCTTTCTTT. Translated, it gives CAISSENTEAFF.

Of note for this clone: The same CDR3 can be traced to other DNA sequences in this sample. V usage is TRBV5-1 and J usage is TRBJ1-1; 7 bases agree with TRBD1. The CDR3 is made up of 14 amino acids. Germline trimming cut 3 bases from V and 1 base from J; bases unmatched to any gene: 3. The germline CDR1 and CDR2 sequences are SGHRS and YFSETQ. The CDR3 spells CASSSGTANTEAFF. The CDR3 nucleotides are TGCGCCAGCAGCTCAGGGACAGCGAACACTGAAGCTTTCTTT. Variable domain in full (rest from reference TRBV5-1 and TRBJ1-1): KAGVTQTPRYLIKTRGQQVTLSCSPISGHRSVSWYQQTPGQGLQFLFEYFSETQRNKGNFPGRFSGRQFSNSRSEMNVSTLELGDSALYLCASSSGTANTEAFFGQGTRLTVV.

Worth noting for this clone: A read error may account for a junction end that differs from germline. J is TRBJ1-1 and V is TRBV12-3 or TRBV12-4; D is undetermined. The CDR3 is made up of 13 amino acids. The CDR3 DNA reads TGTGCCAGCAGGTTAGACGGGGACACTGAAGCTTTCTTT. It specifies CASRLDGDTEAFF.

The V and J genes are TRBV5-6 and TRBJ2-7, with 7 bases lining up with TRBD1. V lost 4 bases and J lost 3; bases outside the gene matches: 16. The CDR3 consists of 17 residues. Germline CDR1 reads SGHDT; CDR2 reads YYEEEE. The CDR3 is CASSISGTEFFYYEQYV. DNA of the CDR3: TGTGCCAGCAGCATATCCGGGACAGAGTTTTTTTACTACGAGCAGTACGTC.

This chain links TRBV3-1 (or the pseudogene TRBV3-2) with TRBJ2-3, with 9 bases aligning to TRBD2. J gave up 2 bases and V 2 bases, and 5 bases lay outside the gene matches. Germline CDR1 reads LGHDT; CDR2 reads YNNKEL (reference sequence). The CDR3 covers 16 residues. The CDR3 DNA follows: TGTGCCAGCAGCCAAAGAAGCGGGGGGAACACAGATACGCAGTATTTT. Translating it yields CASSQRSGGNTDTQYF.

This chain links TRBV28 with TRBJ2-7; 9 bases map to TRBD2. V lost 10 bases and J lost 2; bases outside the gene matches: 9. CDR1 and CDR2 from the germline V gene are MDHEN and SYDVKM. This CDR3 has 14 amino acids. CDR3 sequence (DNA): TGTGCCATCTCCGGACTAGCGTACGCCTACGAGCAGTACTTC. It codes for CAISGLAYAYEQYF.

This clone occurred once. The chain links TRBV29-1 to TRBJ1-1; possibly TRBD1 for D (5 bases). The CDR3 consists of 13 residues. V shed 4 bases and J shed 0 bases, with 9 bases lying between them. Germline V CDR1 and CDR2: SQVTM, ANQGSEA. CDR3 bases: TGCAGCGTTGGGAAACAGGTGAACACTGAAGCTTTCTTT. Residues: CSVGKQVNTEAFF.

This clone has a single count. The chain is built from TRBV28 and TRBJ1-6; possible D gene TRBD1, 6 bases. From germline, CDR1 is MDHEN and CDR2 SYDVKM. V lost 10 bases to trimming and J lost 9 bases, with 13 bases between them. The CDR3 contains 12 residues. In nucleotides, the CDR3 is TGTGCCACCCAGGCCAGGGGTTCACCCCTCCACTTT. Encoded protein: CATQARGSPLHF.

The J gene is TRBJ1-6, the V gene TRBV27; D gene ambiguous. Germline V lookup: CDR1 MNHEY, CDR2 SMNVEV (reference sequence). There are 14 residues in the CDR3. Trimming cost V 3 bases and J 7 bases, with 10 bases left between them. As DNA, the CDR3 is TGTGCCAGCAGTTTTCCGCGGGAGAATTCACCCCTCCACTTT. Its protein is CASSFPRENSPLHF.

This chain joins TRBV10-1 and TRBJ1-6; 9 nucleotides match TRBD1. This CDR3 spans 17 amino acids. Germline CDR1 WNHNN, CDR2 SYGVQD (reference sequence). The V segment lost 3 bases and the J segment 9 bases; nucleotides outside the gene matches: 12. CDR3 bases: TGCGCCAGCAGTGACACCGGGACAGGGCTCCTCGGTTCACCCCTCCACTTT. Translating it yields CASSDTGTGLLGSPLHF.

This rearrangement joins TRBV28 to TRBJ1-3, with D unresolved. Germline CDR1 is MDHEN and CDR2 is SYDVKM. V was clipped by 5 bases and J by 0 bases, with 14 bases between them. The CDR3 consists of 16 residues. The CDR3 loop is CASSPGSSSSGNTIYF. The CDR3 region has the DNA TGTGCCAGCAGTCCTGGGAGTTCGTCCTCTGGAAACACCATATATTTT.

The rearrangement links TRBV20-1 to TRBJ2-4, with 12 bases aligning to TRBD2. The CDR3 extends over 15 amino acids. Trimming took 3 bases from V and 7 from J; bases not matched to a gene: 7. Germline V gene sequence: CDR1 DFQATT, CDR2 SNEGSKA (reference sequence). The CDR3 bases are TGCAGTGCTAGTGCTAGCGGGAGGGCCGGGAACATTCAGTACTTC. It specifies CSASASGRAGNIQYF.

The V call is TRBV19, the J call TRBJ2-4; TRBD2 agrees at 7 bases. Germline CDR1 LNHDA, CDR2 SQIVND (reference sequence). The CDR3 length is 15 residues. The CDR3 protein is CDGPVLGGNKNIQYF. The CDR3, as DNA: TGTGACGGTCCCGTCCTGGGGGGGAACAAAAACATTCAGTACTTC.

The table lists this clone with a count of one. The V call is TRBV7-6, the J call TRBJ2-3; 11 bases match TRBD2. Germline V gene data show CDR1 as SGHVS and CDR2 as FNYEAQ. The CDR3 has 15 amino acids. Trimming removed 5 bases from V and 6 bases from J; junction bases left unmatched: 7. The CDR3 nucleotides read TGTGCCAGCAGCCCCAATAGCGGGGGGGCTGATACGCAGTATTTT. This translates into CASSPNSGGADTQYF.

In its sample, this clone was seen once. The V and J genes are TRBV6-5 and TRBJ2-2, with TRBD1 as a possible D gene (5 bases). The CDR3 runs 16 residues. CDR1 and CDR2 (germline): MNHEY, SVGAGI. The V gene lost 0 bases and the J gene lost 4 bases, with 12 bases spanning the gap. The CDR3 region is CASSYSSGMGTGELFF. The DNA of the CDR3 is TGTGCCAGCAGTTACTCGTCAGGGATGGGCACCGGGGAGCTGTTTTTT.

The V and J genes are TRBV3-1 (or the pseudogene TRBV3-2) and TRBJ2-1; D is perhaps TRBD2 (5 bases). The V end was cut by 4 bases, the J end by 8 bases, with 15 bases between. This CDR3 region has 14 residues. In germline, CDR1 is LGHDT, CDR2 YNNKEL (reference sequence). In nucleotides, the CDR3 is TGTGCCAGCAGCCCCCCCTTTGCGCGGGATGAGCAGTTCTTC. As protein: CASSPPFARDEQFF.

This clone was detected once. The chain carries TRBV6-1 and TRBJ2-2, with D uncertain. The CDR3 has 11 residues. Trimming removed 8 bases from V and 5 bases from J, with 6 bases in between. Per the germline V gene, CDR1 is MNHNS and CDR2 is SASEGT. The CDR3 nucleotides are TGTGCCAGCTCGTTGACCGGGGAGCTGTTTTTT. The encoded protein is CASSLTGELFF.

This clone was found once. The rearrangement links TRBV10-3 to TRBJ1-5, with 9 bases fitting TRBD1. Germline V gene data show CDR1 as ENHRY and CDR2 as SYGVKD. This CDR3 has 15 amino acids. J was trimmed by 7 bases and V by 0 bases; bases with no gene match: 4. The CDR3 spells CAISESTGGGQPQHF. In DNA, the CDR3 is TGTGCCATCAGTGAGTCGACAGGGGGAGGGCAGCCCCAGCATTTT.

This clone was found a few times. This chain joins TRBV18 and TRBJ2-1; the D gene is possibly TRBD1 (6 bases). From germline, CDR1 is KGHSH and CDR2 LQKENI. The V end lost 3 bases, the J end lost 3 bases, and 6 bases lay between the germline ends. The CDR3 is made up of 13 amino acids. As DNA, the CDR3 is TGTGCCAGCTCACCGGACAGCTACAATGAGCAGTTCTTC. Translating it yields CASSPDSYNEQFF.

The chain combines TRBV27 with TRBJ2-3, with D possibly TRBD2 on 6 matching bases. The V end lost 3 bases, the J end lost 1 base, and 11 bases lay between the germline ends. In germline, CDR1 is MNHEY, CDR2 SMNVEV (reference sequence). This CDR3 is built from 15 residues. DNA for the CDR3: TGTGCCAGCAGTTTTTGGCGGGGCCGCACAGATACGCAGTATTTT. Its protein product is CASSFWRGRTDTQYF.

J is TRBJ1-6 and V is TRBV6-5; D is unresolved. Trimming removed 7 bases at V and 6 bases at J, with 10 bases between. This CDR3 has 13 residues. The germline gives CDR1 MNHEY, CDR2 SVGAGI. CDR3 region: CASTPRSNSPLHF. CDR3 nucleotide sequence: TGTGCCAGCACCCCCAGAAGTAATTCACCCCTCCACTTT.

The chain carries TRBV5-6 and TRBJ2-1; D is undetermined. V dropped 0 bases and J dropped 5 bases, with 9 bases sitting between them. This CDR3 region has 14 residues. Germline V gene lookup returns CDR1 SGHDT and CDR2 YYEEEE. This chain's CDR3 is CASSLANPNNEQFF. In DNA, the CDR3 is TGTGCCAGCAGCTTGGCCAACCCTAACAATGAGCAGTTCTTC.

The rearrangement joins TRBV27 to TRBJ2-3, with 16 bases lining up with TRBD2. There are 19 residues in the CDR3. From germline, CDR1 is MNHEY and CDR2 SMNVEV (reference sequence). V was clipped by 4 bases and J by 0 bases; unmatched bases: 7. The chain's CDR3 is CASSSSGTSGRASTDTQYF. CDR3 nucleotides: TGTGCCAGCAGTTCCTCCGGGACTAGCGGGAGGGCTAGCACAGATACGCAGTATTTT.

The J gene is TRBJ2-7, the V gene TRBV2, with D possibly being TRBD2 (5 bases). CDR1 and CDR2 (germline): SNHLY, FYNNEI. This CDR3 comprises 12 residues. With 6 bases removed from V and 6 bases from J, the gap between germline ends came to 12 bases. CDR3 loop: CASRQDRGEQYV. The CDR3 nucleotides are TGTGCCAGCAGGCAAGATCGGGGCGAGCAGTACGTC.

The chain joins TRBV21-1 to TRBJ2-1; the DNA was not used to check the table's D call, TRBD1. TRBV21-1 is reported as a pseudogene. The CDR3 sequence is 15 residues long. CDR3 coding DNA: TGTGCCAGCAGCAACCCGGGACAGGAGCTTAATGAGCAGTTCTTC. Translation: CASSNPGQELNEQFF.

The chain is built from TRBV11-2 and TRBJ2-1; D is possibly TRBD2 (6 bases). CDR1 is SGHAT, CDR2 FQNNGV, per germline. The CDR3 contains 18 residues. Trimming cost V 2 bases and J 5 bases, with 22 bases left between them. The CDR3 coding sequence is TGTGCCAGCAGCTTATATAGTCTAGGCGGGACGCTGCACAATGAGCAGTTCTTC. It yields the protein CASSLYSLGGTLHNEQFF.

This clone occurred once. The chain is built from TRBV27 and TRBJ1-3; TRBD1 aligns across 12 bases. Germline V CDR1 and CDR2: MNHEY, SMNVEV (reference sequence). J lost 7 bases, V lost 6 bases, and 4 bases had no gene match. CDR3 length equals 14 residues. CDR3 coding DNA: TGTGCCAGCAGATTGGGACAGGGGGCGAACACCATATATTTT. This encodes CASRLGQGANTIYF.

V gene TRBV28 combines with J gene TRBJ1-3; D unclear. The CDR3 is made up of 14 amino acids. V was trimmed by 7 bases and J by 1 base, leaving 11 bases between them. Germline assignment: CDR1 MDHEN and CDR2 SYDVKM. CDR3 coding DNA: TGTGCCAGCATCCGGGGAGGGTCTGGAAACACCATATATTTT. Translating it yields CASIRGGSGNTIYF.